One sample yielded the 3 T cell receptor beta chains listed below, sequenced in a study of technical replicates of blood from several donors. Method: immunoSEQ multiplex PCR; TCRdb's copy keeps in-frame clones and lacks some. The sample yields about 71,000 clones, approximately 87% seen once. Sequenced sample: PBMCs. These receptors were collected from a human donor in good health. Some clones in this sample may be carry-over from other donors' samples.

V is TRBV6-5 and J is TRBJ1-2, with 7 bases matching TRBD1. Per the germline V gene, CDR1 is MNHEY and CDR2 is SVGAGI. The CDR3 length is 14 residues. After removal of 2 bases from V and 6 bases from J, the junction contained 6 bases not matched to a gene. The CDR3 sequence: CASSYRDRTDGYTF. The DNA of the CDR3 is TGTGCCAGCAGTTACCGGGACAGAACTGATGGCTACACCTTC.

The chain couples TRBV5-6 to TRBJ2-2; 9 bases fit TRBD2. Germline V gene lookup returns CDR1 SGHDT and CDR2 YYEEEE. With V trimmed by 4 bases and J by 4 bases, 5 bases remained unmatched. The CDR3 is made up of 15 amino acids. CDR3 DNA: TGTGCCAGCAGCCTGGGACTAGCCCTCACCGGGGAGCTGTTTTTT. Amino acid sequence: CASSLGLALTGELFF.

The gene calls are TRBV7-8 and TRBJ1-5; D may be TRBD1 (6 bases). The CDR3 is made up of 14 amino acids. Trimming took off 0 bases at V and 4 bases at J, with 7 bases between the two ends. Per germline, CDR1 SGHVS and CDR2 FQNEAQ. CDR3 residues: CASSLARGNQPQHF. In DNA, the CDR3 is TGTGCCAGCAGCTTAGCGAGGGGGAATCAGCCCCAGCATTTT.